A single sample is the source of the 11 T cell receptor beta chains below, sequenced in a study of T cells in Graves' hyperthyroidism and ophthalmopathy. Amplified regions were TCR beta CDR3 sequences from RNA transcripts. The HTBI primer set drove a first-round RT-PCR of the TCR CDR3. TCRdb ran MiXCR on the multiplex PCR reads and lists one entry per CDR3 protein. The sample carries 450,000 to 600,000 distinct CDR3 sequences, 15% to 20% recorded once. Specimen: blood. The receptor source for this set is a man between 35 and 55 years old with Graves' ophthalmopathy.

The chain is built from TRBV5-5 and TRBJ2-1, with 10 bases matching TRBD2. After removal of 1 base from V and 3 bases from J, the junction contained 7 bases not matched to a gene. Germline CDR1 SGHKS, CDR2 YYEKEE (reference sequence). This CDR3 has 17 residues. The CDR3 sequence: CASSLRVAGGLYNEQFF. The DNA for the CDR3 is TGTGCCAGCAGCTTGAGGGTAGCGGGAGGACTCTACAATGAGCAGTTCTTC.

This clonotype was seen more than once but under ten times. This chain connects TRBV20-1 to TRBJ2-7; D is uncertain. This CDR3 is 13 amino acids long. Trimming removed 3 bases from V and 0 bases from J, with 9 bases in between. Germline V gives CDR1 DFQATT, CDR2 SNEGSKA (reference sequence). The CDR3 DNA reads TGCAGTGCTAGGGGCCACTCCTCCTACGAGCAGTACTTC. Translated: CSARGHSSYEQYF.

The chain combines TRBV20-1 with TRBJ2-5, with D perhaps TRBD1 (5 bases). Germline CDR1 DFQATT, CDR2 SNEGSKA (reference sequence). V lost 5 bases and J lost 2, with 12 bases in between. CDR3 length: 13 residues. The CDR3 region is CSALRQLQETQYF. The CDR3 DNA reads as TGCAGTGCTCTCCGACAGTTACAAGAGACCCAGTACTTC.

This clonotype was recorded many times. The rearrangement uses TRBV5-8 and TRBJ1-5, with a weak D call TRBD1 (6 bases). The length of the CDR3 is 13 residues. The germline gives CDR1 SGHTS, CDR2 YDEGEE. The V end lost 1 base, the J end lost 5 bases, and 7 bases lay between the germline ends. CDR3 residues: CASSLTGYQPQHF. The DNA for the CDR3 is TGTGCCAGCAGCTTGACAGGGTATCAGCCCCAGCATTTT.

This clonotype was observed many times. The chain uses TRBV2 and TRBJ2-5; a weak D match, TRBD1 (5 bases). The CDR3 length is 15 residues. Germline CDR1 SNHLY, CDR2 FYNNEI. V lost 4 bases to trimming and J lost 4 bases, with 16 bases between them. CDR3 sequence reads: CASSGTPLKGETQYF. The CDR3 DNA sequence: TGTGCCAGCAGTGGGACACCTCTTAAGGGAGAGACCCAGTACTTC.

Comments on this clonotype: This may come from a read error, since a much larger clone is one base off. V is TRBV6-1 and J is TRBJ1-5; no clear D. Germline assignment: CDR1 MNHNS and CDR2 SASEGT. This CDR3 is 13 amino acids long. CDR3 region: CASSSEYNRPQHF. For the CDR3, the DNA is TGTGCCAGCAGTAGCGAGTACAATCGGCCCCAGCATTTT.

The rearrangement joins TRBV4-1 to TRBJ1-5; a possible D gene is TRBD1 (5 bases). V lost 0 bases to trimming and J lost 4 bases, with 13 bases between them. The length of the CDR3 is 16 residues. Germline V gives CDR1 MGHRA, CDR2 YSYEKL. The CDR3 DNA sequence: TGCGCCAGCAGCCAAGAGGGGGGGAGAGTAAATCAGCCCCAGCATTTT. Its protein product is CASSQEGGRVNQPQHF.

This clonotype was seen a handful of times. The rearrangement joins TRBV3-1 to TRBJ1-3; tentative D call: TRBD1 (5 bases). Germline loops: CDR1 LGHDT, CDR2 YNNKEL (reference sequence). This CDR3 region has 17 residues. V shed 1 base and J shed 4 bases, with 17 bases lying between them. CDR3 region: CASSQGRGSTSGNTIYF. The CDR3 coding sequence is TGTGCCAGCAGCCAAGGACGGGGCAGCACTTCGGGAAACACCATATATTTT.

The chain is built from TRBV6-9 and TRBJ2-5; 13 positions agree with TRBD2. The germline V gene has CDR1 MNHGY and CDR2 SVAAGI. Trimming cost V 6 bases and J 2 bases; bases outside gene matches: 6. The CDR3 runs to 16 residues. The CDR3 nucleotides are TGTGCCAGCAGCTATGGACTAGCGGGGGTGCAAGAGACCCAGTACTTC. Protein sequence: CASSYGLAGVQETQYF.

Many counts were recorded for this clonotype. The genes are TRBV7-2 and TRBJ2-7; no definite D call. The CDR3 is made up of 16 amino acids. Trimming removed 5 bases at V and 0 bases at J, with 17 bases between. CDR1 and CDR2 from the germline V gene are SGHTA and FQGNSA. The CDR3 sequence is CASSPSATSGSYEQYF. The CDR3 DNA reads TGTGCCAGCAGCCCCTCGGCGACCTCGGGCTCCTACGAGCAGTACTTC.

The rearrangement joins TRBV30 to TRBJ2-2; tentatively, D is TRBD1 or TRBD2 (5 bases each). The CDR3 spans 15 residues. Trimming pared 0 bases from V and 4 bases from J, leaving 12 bases between. Germline loops: CDR1 GTSNPN, CDR2 SVGIG (reference sequence). The CDR3 spells CAWSVLGVGTGELFF. As DNA, the CDR3 is TGTGCCTGGAGTGTACTAGGGGTGGGCACCGGGGAGCTGTTTTTT.